This TCR beta chain appears in the sequencing data of a study of T cells in localized non-small cell lung cancer. Regarding the study as a whole: Uninvolved adjacent lung, not tumor, had the highest T cell clonality.

Remarks on this clone: Its specificity is unknown.

Sequenced by immunoSEQ multiplex PCR; TCRdb stores in-frame clones only, minus some. Among about 130,000 clones listed, around 92% were seen once. The CDR3 runs to 15 residues. Sequenced material: peripheral blood, taken before any cancer treatment. The J gene is TRBJ2-2, the V gene TRBV21-1; TRBD1 is taken as the D call from the table, unchecked against the DNA. TRBV21-1 is a pseudogene. The origin of this receptor is a female donor of 60 years or more with stage I lung adenocarcinoma. Here the CDR3 reads CASIGRRKLGTELFF. DNA of the CDR3: TGTGCCAGCATTGGTAGGCGGAAATTGGGGACAGAGCTGTTTTTT.